The 5 T cell receptor beta chains reported below all come from one sample, sequenced in a study of shared clonotypes between healthy human individuals. The method was immunoSEQ multiplex PCR; TCRdb's version includes in-frame clones alone and lacks a portion of them. The sample includes approximately 2.5 million clones, about 92% of them seen just once. Sequencing was done on a sample of naive CD4+ T cells sorted from blood. Indicated subset: CD45RA+ positively selected. The source of these receptors is a man between 18 and 29 years old in good health.

The V and J genes are TRBV7-3 and TRBJ2-2, with 14 nucleotides matching TRBD2. CDR1 is SGHTA and CDR2 is FQGTGA in the germline V gene. V shed 5 bases and J 5 bases; nucleotides not matched to a gene: 10. This CDR3 is 18 amino acids long. As DNA, the CDR3 is TGTGCCAGCAGCCCCCGTCCGACTAGCGGGGGGGTTACCGGGGAGCTGTTTTTT. This gives the protein CASSPRPTSGGVTGELFF.

This clone appeared a single time. The chain links TRBV7-3 to TRBJ2-1, with 8 bases identical to TRBD2. After removal of 0 bases from V and 0 bases from J, the junction contained 7 bases not matched to a gene. There are 18 residues in the CDR3. Germline V CDR1 and CDR2: SGHTA, FQGTGA. The CDR3 coding sequence is TGTGCCAGCAGCTTAACCCAGCGGGGGACCAGCTCCTACAATGAGCAGTTCTTC. This encodes CASSLTQRGTSSYNEQFF.

J is TRBJ2-1 and V is TRBV19; weak D call: TRBD2 (6 bases). This CDR3 spans 15 amino acids. Per the germline V gene, CDR1 is LNHDA and CDR2 is SQIVND (reference sequence). V was shortened by 1 base and J by 3 bases, with 10 bases between the two germline ends. CDR3 nucleotide sequence: TGTGCCAGTAGTATAGGGAGGGTCCTCTACAATGAGCAGTTCTTC. As protein: CASSIGRVLYNEQFF.

In DNA form, the CDR3 reads TGTGCCAGCAGCTTAGAGGATGCTAGGAGCTACACCTTC. It encodes CASSLEDARSYTF. V usage is TRBV13 and J usage is TRBJ1-2; D call uncertain. Germline V CDR1 and CDR2: PRHDT, FYEKMQ (reference sequence). The ends were cut back, 1 base at V and 9 bases at J, with 12 bases in the middle. This CDR3 region has 13 residues.

This chain links TRBV29-1 with TRBJ2-1; TRBD2 matches at 9 bases. V dropped 4 bases and J dropped 8; count of bases not matched to a gene: 12. Germline CDR1 reads SQVTM; CDR2 reads ANQGSEA. This CDR3 region has 15 residues. This CDR3 reads CSVGFSGSERDEQFF. DNA of the CDR3: TGCAGCGTTGGGTTTAGCGGGAGCGAGCGCGATGAGCAGTTCTTC.